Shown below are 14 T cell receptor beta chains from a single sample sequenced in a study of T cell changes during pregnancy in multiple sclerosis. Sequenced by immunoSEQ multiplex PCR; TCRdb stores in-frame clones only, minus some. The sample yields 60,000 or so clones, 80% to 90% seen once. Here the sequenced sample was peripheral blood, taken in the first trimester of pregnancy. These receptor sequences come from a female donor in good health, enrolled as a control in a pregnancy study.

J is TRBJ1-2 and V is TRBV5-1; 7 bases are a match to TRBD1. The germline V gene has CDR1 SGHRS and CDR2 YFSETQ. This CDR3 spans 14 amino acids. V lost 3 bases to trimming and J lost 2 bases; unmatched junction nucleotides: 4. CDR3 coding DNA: TGCGCCAGCAGCTCGACAGGGCGAAACTATGGCTACACCTTC. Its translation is CASSSTGRNYGYTF.

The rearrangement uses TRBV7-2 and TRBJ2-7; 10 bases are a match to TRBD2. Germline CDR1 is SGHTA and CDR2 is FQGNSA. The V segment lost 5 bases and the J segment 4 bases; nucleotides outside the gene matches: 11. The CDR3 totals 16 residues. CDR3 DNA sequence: TGTGCCAGCAGCATATTACTAGCGGGGAGTGGGTACGAGCAGTACTTC. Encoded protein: CASSILLAGSGYEQYF. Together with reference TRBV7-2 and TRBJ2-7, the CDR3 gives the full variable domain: GAGVSQSPSNKVTEKGKDVELRCDPISGHTALYWYRQSLGQGLEFLIYFQGNSAPDKSGLPSDRFSAERTGGSVSTLTIQRTQQEDSAVYLCASSILLAGSGYEQYFGPGTRLTVT.

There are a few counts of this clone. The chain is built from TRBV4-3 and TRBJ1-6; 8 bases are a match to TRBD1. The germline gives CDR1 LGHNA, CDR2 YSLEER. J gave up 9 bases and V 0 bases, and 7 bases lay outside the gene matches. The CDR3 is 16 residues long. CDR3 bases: TGCGCCAGCAGCCAAGAATGGGGGACAGGCGGTTCACCCCTCCACTTT. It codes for CASSQEWGTGGSPLHF.

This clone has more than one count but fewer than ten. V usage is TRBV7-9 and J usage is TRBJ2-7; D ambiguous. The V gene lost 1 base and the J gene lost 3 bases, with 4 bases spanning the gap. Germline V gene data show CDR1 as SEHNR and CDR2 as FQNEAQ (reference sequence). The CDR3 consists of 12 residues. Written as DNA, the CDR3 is TGTGCCAGCAGCTTAGGCGACTACGAGCAGTACTTC. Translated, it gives CASSLGDYEQYF.

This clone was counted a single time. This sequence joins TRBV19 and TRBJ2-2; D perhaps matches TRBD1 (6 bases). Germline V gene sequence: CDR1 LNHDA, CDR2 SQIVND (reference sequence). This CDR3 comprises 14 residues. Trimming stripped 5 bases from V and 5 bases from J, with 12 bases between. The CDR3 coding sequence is TGTGCCAGTAGTCGGCTAACAGGGACCGGGGAGCTGTTTTTT. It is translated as CASSRLTGTGELFF.

The CDR3 spells CASSFDRTEKLFF. The CDR3 coding sequence is TGCGCCAGCAGCTTCGACAGGACCGAAAAACTGTTTTTT. V usage is TRBV5-1 and J usage is TRBJ1-4; D possibly corresponds to TRBD1 (6 bases). The length of the CDR3 is 13 residues. V lost 2 bases and J lost 8, with 10 bases in between. Germline CDR1 is SGHRS and CDR2 is YFSETQ.

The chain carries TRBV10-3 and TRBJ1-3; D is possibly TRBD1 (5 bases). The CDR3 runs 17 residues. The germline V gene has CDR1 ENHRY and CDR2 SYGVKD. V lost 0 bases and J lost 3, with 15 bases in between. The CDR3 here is CAISESLGDLGGNTIYF. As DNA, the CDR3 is TGTGCCATCAGTGAGTCCCTCGGGGACTTGGGTGGAAACACCATATATTTT.

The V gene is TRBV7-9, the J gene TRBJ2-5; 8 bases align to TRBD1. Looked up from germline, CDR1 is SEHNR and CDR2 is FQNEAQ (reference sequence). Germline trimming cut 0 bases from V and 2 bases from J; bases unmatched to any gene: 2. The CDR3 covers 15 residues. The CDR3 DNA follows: TGTGCCAGCAGCTTAGCAGGGACAGGTCAAGAGACCCAGTACTTC. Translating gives CASSLAGTGQETQYF.

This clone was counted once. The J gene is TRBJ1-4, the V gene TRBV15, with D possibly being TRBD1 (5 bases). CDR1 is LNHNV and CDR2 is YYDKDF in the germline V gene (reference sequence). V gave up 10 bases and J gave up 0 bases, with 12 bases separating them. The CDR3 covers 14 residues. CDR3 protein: CASRGGPTNEKLFF. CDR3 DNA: TGTGCCAGTAGGGGAGGCCCAACTAATGAAAAACTGTTTTTT.

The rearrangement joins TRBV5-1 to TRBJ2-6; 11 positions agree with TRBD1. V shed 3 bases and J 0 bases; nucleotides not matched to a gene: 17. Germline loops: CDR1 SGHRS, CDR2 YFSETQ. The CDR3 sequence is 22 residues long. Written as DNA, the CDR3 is TGCGCCAGCAGCTCTCACGTTCCCGACAGGGGGACAGGGGGCTCTGGGGCCAACGTCCTGACTTTC. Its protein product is CASSSHVPDRGTGGSGANVLTF.

DNA of the CDR3: TGTGCCAGTGGCGACAGGGGGAGAAACACCGGGGAGCTGTTTTTT. This sequence encodes CASGDRGRNTGELFF. V usage is TRBV19 and J usage is TRBJ2-2; 9 bases align to TRBD1. This CDR3 is 15 amino acids long. CDR1 is LNHDA and CDR2 is SQIVND in the germline V gene (reference sequence). With 8 bases clipped from V and 2 bases from J, the junction kept 6 bases outside the gene matches.

CDR3 sequence reads: CASRILAGGSYSETQYF. In DNA form, the CDR3 reads TGTGCCAGCAGGATCCTAGCGGGGGGCTCTTACAGCGAGACCCAGTACTTC. V gene TRBV27 combines with J gene TRBJ2-5, with TRBD2 matching over 11 bases. The trim removed 6 bases at V and 5 bases at J, leaving 14 bases unmatched. Germline V gene data show CDR1 as MNHEY and CDR2 as SMNVEV (reference sequence). This CDR3 comprises 17 residues.

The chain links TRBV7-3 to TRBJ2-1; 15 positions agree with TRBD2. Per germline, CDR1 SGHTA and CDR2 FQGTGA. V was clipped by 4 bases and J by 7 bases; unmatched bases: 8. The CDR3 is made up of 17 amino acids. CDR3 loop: CASSSRTSGGAVNEQFF. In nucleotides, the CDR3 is TGTGCCAGCAGCTCCCGGACTAGCGGGGGGGCCGTGAATGAGCAGTTCTTC.

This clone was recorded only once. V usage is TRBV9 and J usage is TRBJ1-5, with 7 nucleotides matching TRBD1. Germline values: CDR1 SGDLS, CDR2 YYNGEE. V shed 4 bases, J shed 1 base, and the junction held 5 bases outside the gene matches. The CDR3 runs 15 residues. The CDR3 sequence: CASSRQGGSNQPQHF. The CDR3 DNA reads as TGTGCCAGCAGCCGACAGGGCGGGAGCAATCAGCCCCAGCATTTT. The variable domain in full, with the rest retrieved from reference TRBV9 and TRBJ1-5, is DSGVTQTPKHLITATGQRVTLRCSPRSGDLSVYWYQQSLDQGLQFLIQYYNGEERAKGNILERFSAQQFPDLHSELNLSSLELGDSALYFCASSRQGGSNQPQHFGDGTRLSIL.